This passage covers 8 T cell receptor beta chains from one sample sequenced in a study of T cells expressing NK-cell markers (TCRdb year 2020). The method was 5' RACE. The instrument was an Illumina HiSeq 2000. TCRdb reprocessed the reads into one record per CDR3 protein sequence, lacking DNA. The data table for this sample lists hundreds of thousands of distinct CDR3 sequences. 3% to 4.5% of the sample comes from the top ten. Sequencing input: blood T cells: a sorted CD56 or NKG2C T cell subset, CD4+ or CD8+ T cells, or bulk PBMC T cells (not recorded which). These receptors originate from a man between 18 and 35 years old in good health. Donor details come from another sample of the same person, matched by shared clones.

The CDR3 region is CASSFVAGYNEQFF. V is TRBV27 and J is TRBJ2-1; the TRBD2 assignment by TCRdb is unverifiable without DNA. Germline values: CDR1 MNHEY, CDR2 SMNVEV (reference sequence). The CDR3 has 14 amino acids.

The chain employs TRBV11-2 and TRBJ2-1; the TCRdb call, TRBD2, lacks DNA for checking. The CDR3 is 17 amino acids. Germline V CDR1 and CDR2: SGHAT, FQNNGV. CDR3 protein: CASSLNMAGVKDNEQFF.

The chain carries TRBV7-2 and TRBJ2-5; TCRdb names TRBD2, which stays unverified in the absence of DNA. The CDR3 has 16 residues. The germline V gene encodes CDR1 SGHTA and CDR2 FQGNSA. CDR3 region: CASSQFIAGHRETQYF.

The rearrangement links TRBV4-3 to TRBJ2-7. Germline lookup yields CDR1 LGHNA and CDR2 YSLEER. CDR3 length equals 14 residues. CDR3 sequence reads: CASSQDRYLNEQYF.

The chain has TRBV30 and TRBJ2-5; no DNA is available, so the TRBD1 call from TCRdb remains unchecked. This CDR3 spans 12 amino acids. Germline V gene data show CDR1 as GTSNPN and CDR2 as SVGIG (reference sequence). This chain's CDR3 is CAWSVGGETQYF.

This rearrangement joins TRBV15 to TRBJ2-3. This CDR3 is 16 amino acids long. Germline CDR1 LNHNV, CDR2 YYDKDF (reference sequence). This CDR3 reads CATSRGLELHTDTQYF.

V and J are TRBV24-1 and TRBJ2-3; TCRdb indicates TRBD2, and absent DNA this call remains unverified. The CDR3 is 17 amino acids. CDR1 KGHDR and CDR2 SFDVKD come from the germline V gene. The CDR3 here is CATSDLHEAVAPDTQYF.

This chain uses TRBV20-1 with TRBJ2-4. Germline CDR1 is DFQATT and CDR2 is SNEGSKA (reference sequence). The CDR3 is 14 amino acids. CDR3 region: CSAPRTAWENIQYF.